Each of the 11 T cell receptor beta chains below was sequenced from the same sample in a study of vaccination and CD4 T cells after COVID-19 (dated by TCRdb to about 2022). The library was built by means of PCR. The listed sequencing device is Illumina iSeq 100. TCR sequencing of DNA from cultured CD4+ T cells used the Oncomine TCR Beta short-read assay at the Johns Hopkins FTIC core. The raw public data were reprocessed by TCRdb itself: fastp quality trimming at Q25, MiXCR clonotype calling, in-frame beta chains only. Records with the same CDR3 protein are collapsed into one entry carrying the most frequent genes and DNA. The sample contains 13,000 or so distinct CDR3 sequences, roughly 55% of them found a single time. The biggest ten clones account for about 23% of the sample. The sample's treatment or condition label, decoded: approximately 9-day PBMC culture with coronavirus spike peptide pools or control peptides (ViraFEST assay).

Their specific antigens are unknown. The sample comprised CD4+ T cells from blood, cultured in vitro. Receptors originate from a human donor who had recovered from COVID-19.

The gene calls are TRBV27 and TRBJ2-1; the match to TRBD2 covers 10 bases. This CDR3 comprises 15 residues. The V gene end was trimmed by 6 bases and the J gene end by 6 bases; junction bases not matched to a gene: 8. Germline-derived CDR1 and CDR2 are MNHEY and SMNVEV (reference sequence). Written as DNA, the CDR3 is TGTGCCAGCAGGCCCCCCCTAGCGGGAGCCAATGAGCAGTTCTTC. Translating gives CASRPPLAGANEQFF.

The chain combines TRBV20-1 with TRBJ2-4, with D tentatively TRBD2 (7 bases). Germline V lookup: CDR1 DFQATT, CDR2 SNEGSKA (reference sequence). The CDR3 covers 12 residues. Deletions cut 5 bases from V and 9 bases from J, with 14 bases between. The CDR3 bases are TGCAGTGCTCCTCCGAGGGGGGGCATTCAGTACTTC. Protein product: CSAPPRGGIQYF.

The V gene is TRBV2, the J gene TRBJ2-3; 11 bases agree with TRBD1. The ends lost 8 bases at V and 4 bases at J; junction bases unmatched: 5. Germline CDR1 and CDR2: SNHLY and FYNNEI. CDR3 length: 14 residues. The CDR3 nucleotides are TGTGCCAGCGGGGACAGGGGGGGTTCAGATACGCAGTATTTT. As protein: CASGDRGGSDTQYF.

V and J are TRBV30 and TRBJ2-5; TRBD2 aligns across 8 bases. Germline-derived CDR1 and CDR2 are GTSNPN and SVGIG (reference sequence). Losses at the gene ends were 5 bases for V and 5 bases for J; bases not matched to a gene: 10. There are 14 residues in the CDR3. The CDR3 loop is CAWGSGLATETQYF. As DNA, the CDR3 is TGTGCCTGGGGTTCTGGACTAGCTACGGAGACCCAGTACTTC. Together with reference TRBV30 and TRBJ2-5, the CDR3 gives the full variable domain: SQTIHQWPATLVQPVGSPLSLECTVEGTSNPNLYWYRQAAGRGLQLLFYSVGIGQISSEVPQNLSASRPQDRQFILSSKKLLLSDSGFYLCAWGSGLATETQYFGPGTRLLVL.

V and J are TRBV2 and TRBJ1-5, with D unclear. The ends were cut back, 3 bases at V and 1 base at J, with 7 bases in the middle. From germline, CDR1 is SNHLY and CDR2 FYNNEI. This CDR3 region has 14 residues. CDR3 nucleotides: TGTGCCAGCAGTGATCGGCAGAGCAATCAGCCCCAGCATTTT. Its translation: CASSDRQSNQPQHF.

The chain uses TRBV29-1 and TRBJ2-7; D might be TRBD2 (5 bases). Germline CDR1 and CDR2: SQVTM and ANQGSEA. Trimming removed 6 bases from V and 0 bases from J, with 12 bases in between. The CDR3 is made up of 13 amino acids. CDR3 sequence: CSVGGLFSYEQYF. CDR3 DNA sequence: TGCAGCGTCGGAGGTCTCTTCTCCTACGAGCAGTACTTC.

In nucleotides, the CDR3 is TGTGCCACCAGCAGCTGGCTAGCGGGATCCACAAAGTACGAGCAGTACTTC. Protein: CATSSWLAGSTKYEQYF. The genes are TRBV15 and TRBJ2-7, with 9 bases lining up with TRBD2. Germline V CDR1 and CDR2: LNHNV, YYDKDF (reference sequence). V was pared by 3 bases and J by 4 bases, with 13 bases of the junction left unmatched. CDR3 size: 17 residues.

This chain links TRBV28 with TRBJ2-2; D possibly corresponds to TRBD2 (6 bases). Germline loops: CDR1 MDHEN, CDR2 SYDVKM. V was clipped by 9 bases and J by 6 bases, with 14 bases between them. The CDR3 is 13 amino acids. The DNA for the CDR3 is TGTGCCAGTCGGATTAGCGGTGCCGGGGAGCTGTTTTTT. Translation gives CASRISGAGELFF.

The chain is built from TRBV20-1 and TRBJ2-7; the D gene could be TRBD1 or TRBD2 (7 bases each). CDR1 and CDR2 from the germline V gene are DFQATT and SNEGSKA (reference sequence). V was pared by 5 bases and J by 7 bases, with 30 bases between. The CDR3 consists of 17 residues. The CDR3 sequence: CSAGSFRGAGVGSEQYF. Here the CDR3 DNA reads TGCAGTGCTGGCAGTTTCAGGGGGGCGGGAGTAGGAAGTGAGCAGTACTTC.

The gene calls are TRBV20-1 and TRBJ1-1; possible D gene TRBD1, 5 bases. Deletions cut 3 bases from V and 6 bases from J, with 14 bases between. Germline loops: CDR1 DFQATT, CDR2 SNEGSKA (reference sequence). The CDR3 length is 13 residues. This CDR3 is CSARYGGRSEAFF. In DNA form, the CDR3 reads TGCAGTGCTAGGTACGGGGGGAGGTCTGAAGCTTTCTTT.

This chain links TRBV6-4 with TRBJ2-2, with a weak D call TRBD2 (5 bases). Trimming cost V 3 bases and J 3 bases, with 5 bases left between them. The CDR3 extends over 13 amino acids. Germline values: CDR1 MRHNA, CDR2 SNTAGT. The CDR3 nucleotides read TGTGCCAGCAGTGAGCGGGACACCGGGGAGCTGTTTTTT. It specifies CASSERDTGELFF.